These 2 T cell receptor beta chains were sequenced from one sample in a study of vaccination and CD4 T cells after COVID-19. Time point denoted: late sampling 161 to 241 days after vaccination in three convalescent patients. Treatment denoted: roughly 10-day PBMC culture with coronavirus spike peptide pools or control peptides (ViraFEST assay). These receptors have no identified antigens. The Oncomine TCR Beta short-read assay was applied to DNA of cultured CD4+ T cells. One entry per CDR3 protein results from TCRdb running MiXCR on the PCR reads. The data contain tens of thousands of distinct CDR3 sequences, around 41% of them seen just once; the ten biggest clones take up 5.2%. Sequences were derived from CD4+ T cells from blood, cultured in vitro, sampled about 7 months after SARS-CoV-2 vaccination. These receptors were obtained from a human donor who had recovered from COVID-19.

The chain links TRBV12-3 or TRBV12-4 to TRBJ1-1, with a weak D call TRBD1 (6 bases). The CDR3 runs to 12 residues. With 6 bases removed from V and 5 bases from J, the gap between germline ends came to 10 bases. The CDR3 protein is CASSGTTTEAFF. CDR3 DNA sequence: TGTGCCAGCAGCGGGACAACTACTGAAGCTTTCTTT.

The genes are TRBV20-1 and TRBJ1-1; D may be TRBD1 (5 bases). In germline, CDR1 is DFQATT, CDR2 SNEGSKA (reference sequence). V gave up 6 bases and J gave up 4 bases, with 15 bases separating them. This CDR3 contains 13 residues. CDR3 loop: CSARPQATTEAFF. The CDR3 DNA reads as TGCAGTGCCCGACCACAGGCTACCACTGAAGCTTTCTTT.